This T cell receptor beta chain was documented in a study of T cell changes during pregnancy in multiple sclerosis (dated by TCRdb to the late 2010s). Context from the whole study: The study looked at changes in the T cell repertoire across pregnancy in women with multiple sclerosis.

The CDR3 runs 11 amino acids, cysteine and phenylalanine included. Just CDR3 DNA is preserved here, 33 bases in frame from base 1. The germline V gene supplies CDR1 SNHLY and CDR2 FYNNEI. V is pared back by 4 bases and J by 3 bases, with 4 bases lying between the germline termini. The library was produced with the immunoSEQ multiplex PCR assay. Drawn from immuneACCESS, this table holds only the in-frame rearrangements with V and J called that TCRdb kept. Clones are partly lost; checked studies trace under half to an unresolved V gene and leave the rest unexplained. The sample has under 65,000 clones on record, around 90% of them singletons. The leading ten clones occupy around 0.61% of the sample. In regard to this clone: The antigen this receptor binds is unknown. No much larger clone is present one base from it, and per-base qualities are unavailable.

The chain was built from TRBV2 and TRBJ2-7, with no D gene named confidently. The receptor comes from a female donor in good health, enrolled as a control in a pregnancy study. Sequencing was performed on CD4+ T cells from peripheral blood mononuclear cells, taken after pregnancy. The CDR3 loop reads CASSADYEQYF. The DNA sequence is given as TGTGCCAGCAGTGCAGACTACGAGCAGTACTTC. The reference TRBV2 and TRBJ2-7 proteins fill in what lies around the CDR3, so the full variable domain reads EPEVTQTPSHQVTQMGQEVILRCVPISNHLYFYWYRQILGQKVEFLVSFYNNEISEKSEIFDDQFSVERPDGSNFTLKIRSTKLEDSAMYFCASSADYEQYFGPGTRLTVT.